This T cell receptor beta chain originates from a study of identical twins. TCRdb analysed the 5' RACE reads with MiXCR anew, one entry per CDR3 protein. The sample comprises under 400,000 distinct CDR3 sequences, roughly 10% of which are singletons, and 8% to 10% rests with the top ten. The CDR3 runs 14 residues. V shed 5 bases, J shed 7 bases, and the junction held 5 bases outside the gene matches. From germline, CDR1 is MGHRA and CDR2 YSYEKL. This clonotype was found many times. The specimen was naive T cells sorted from blood. The source is a woman aged 45 to 65 in good health. The V gene is TRBV4-1, the J gene TRBJ2-1; 10 positions match TRBD2. This CDR3 reads CASSSSGSINEQFF. CDR3 in DNA: TGCGCCAGCAGCTCTAGCGGGAGTATAAATGAGCAGTTCTTC.